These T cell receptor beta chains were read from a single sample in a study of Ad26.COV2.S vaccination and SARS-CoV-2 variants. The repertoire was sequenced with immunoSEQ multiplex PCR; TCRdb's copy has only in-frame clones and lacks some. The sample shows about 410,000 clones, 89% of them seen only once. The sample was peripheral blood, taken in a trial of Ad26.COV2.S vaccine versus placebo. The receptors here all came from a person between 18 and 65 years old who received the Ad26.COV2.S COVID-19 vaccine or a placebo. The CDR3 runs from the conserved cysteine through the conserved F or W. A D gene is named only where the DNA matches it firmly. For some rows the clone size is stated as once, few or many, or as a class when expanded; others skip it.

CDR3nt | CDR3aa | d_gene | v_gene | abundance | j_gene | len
TGCGCCAGCAGCCCGGGACAAAGCTACGAGCAGTACTTC | CASSPGQSYEQYF | . | TRBV5-1 | . | TRBJ2-7 | 13
TGTGCCAGTAGCCTGGGTCATGGCTACACCTTC | CASSLGHGYTF | . | TRBV19 | . | TRBJ1-2 | 11
TGTGCCAGCAGTAGACAGGGGATTTACAATGAGCAGTTCTTC | CASSRQGIYNEQFF | TRBD1 | TRBV28 | . | TRBJ2-1 | 14
TGTGCCAGCAGCCAAGACGGGAGGGCCGGTGAGCAGTTCTTC | CASSQDGRAGEQFF | TRBD2 | TRBV4-2 | . | TRBJ2-1 | 14
TGCGCCAGCAGCTTGGATCAAACCCTTTATGGCTACACCTTC | CASSLDQTLYGYTF | . | TRBV5-1 | . | TRBJ1-2 | 14
TGCGCCAGCAGCTCGGGACTCCTCGAGGTTTCCTACGAGCAGTACTTC | CASSSGLLEVSYEQYF | . | TRBV5-1 | . | TRBJ2-7 | 16
TGCGCCAGCAGCCTATCCTCCGGGACTAGCGGGAGGGCGGACACCGGGGAGCTGTTTTTT | CASSLSSGTSGRADTGELFF | TRBD2 | TRBV5-1 | . | TRBJ2-2 | 20
TGTGCCAGCAGTGAAGCCGGCACAGTCCGACAAGAGACCCAGTACTTC | CASSEAGTVRQETQYF | . | TRBV2 | . | TRBJ2-5 | 16
TGTGCCAGCAGCTTGCCCCGGGGGAAGGGGTTGACTTTCTTT | CASSLPRGKGLTFF | . | TRBV7-2 | once | TRBJ1-1 | 14
TGCGCCAGCAACGCAGGCGGAAGGACAGATACGCAGTATTTT | CASNAGGRTDTQYF | . | TRBV5-1 | . | TRBJ2-3 | 14
TGTGCCAGCAGACCGATGGACAGGGGGATGGGGAACACCGGGGAGCTGTTTTTT | CASRPMDRGMGNTGELFF | TRBD1 | TRBV5-4 | . | TRBJ2-2 | 18
TGTGCCAGATCCCCCCCCCGAAGGGGCCCCGACGAGCAGTACTTC | CARSPPRRGPDEQYF | . | TRBV19 | . | TRBJ2-7 | 15
TGCGCCAGCAGCCAAGATATGGATGAGCAGTACTTC | CASSQDMDEQYF | . | TRBV4-1 | . | TRBJ2-7 | 12
TGCAGCCATACCCAGGAGGATGAGCAGTTCTTC | CSHTQEDEQFF | . | TRBV29-1 | . | TRBJ2-1 | 11
TGTGCCAGCAGTCTACAGGTCGAGGGGGCCAACGTCCTGACTTTC | CASSLQVEGANVLTF | . | TRBV6-2/TRBV6-3 | . | TRBJ2-6 | 15
TGTGCCAGCATTCCGGACAGGGAAAACCAAGAGACCCAGTACTTC | CASIPDRENQETQYF | TRBD1 | TRBV25-1 | . | TRBJ2-5 | 15
TGTGCCAGCAGATCACCCCGGGAGGGAAACTATGGCTACACCTTC | CASRSPREGNYGYTF | . | TRBV6-5 | few | TRBJ1-2 | 15
TGTGCCAGCAGCTTCGAACTAGCGGGAGGGAAGGAGCAGTTCTTC | CASSFELAGGKEQFF | TRBD2 | TRBV11-1 | once | TRBJ2-1 | 15
TGTGCCAGCAGCGCCGGACTAGCGGGCGAGACCCAGTACTTC | CASSAGLAGETQYF | TRBD2 | TRBV7-9 | . | TRBJ2-5 | 14
TGTGCCAGCACCACAGTCGGCCCTAATGAAAAACTGTTTTTT | CASTTVGPNEKLFF | . | TRBV3-1/TRBV3-2 | . | TRBJ1-4 | 14
TGTGCCAGCAGCCGAACAGTGGGTAATTCACCCCTCCACTTT | CASSRTVGNSPLHF | . | TRBV6-5 | once | TRBJ1-6 | 14
TGTGCCAGCAGTTTTCAGCAGGCGAACACCGGGGAGCTGTTTTTT | CASSFQQANTGELFF | . | TRBV27 | . | TRBJ2-2 | 15
TGTGCCAGCAGTCAGCCCGGGATGGATTACTATGGCTACACCTTC | CASSQPGMDYYGYTF | . | TRBV6-6 | . | TRBJ1-2 | 15
TGTGCCAGCAGCTTCGATAATCTAGAACCGGGGTACAATGAGCAGTTCTTC | CASSFDNLEPGYNEQFF | . | TRBV7-3 | . | TRBJ2-1 | 17
TGTGCCAGCAGTTTCCGGGACAGGATCTCCTACGAGCAGTACTTC | CASSFRDRISYEQYF | TRBD1 | TRBV27 | . | TRBJ2-7 | 15
TGTGCCAGCAGCCTGGGACAGGGGCTAGGCGAGCAGTACTTC | CASSLGQGLGEQYF | TRBD1 | TRBV7-8 | . | TRBJ2-7 | 14
TGTGCCACCAGCAAAGACCGGGACGTTGAAGCTTTCTTT | CATSKDRDVEAFF | . | TRBV15 | . | TRBJ1-1 | 13
TGCGCCAGCAGTGAGGCCTCTCTAGCGGGAGGGCCGGGTGAGCAGTTCTTC | CASSEASLAGGPGEQFF | TRBD2 | TRBV10-1 | many | TRBJ2-1 | 17
TGTGCCAGCAGTTTGGGCGGGAGTGACACCGGGGAGCTGTTTTTT | CASSLGGSDTGELFF | TRBD2 | TRBV28 | . | TRBJ2-2 | 15
TGTGCCAGCAGCTTAGATTACGAGCAGTACTTC | CASSLDYEQYF | . | TRBV7-9 | . | TRBJ2-7 | 11
TGTGCCAGCAGCGTCGGGGGACAGGTCAACACCGGGGAGCTGTTTTTT | CASSVGGQVNTGELFF | TRBD1 | TRBV9 | . | TRBJ2-2 | 16
TGCGCCAGCAGCAAGGAATGGAACTATGGCTACACCTTC | CASSKEWNYGYTF | . | TRBV5-1 | once | TRBJ1-2 | 13